This entry features one T cell receptor (beta chain) sequence. The antigen is undetermined. The data belong to a study of PD-1 blockade in classical Hodgkin lymphoma. The study's findings and limits: Newly diagnosed patients had baseline TCR diversity that was reportedly lower than that of healthy donors. Complete responders had baseline diversity similar to newly diagnosed patients. Only CD4+ TCR diversity, not CD8+, had risen significantly by C4D1.

There was relapse after autologous stem cell transplantation in every patient, and there was variation in brentuximab vedotin exposure. The patients, who had relapsed/refractory classical Hodgkin lymphoma, achieved best responses of complete response, partial response or progressive disease. Profiled with immunoSEQ multiplex PCR; TCRdb holds only in-frame clones, not every one. This table has about 22,000 clones, around 81% appearing once. The CDR3 runs to 16 residues. Trimming left V 1 base short and J 1 base short, with 14 bases between. Germline V gives CDR1 SGHVS, CDR2 FNYEAQ. The clonotype was recovered from a human donor with classical Hodgkin lymphoma. The sample consisted of peripheral blood mononuclear cells (PBMCs), taken before the second cycle of nivolumab. This chain links TRBV7-6 with TRBJ2-7, with D possibly TRBD1 on 6 matching bases. The CDR3 sequence is CASSLGGVGGSYEQYF. CDR3 bases: TGTGCCAGCAGCTTAGGAGGGGTAGGGGGATCCTACGAGCAGTACTTC.